This T cell receptor (beta chain) comes out of a study of CD8+ T cells in alopecia areata. General study results and limits: Whether baseline CD8+ expansion is linked to response remains uncertain, given a single nonresponder.

Remarks on this clone: Its antigen is not known.

This sample's treatment: oral pan-JAK inhibitor, 5-10 mg twice daily. Isolated RNA was reverse transcribed into cDNA used as the sequencing template. Method: immunoSEQ multiplex PCR; TCRdb's copy keeps in-frame clones and lacks some. This table has about 160,000 clones, 55% to 75% appearing once. The sequence was collected from a human donor with alopecia areata. The sequencing used CD4+ T cells sorted from blood, collected at week 4, from a patient treated with tofacitinib.

CDR3 sequence (DNA): TGCGCCAGCAGCCGGACATACCAAGAGACCCAGTACTTC. Amino acid sequence: CASSRTYQETQYF. The chain is built from TRBV5-1 and TRBJ2-5; tentatively, D is TRBD1 (5 bases). Trimming pared 4 bases from V and 0 bases from J, leaving 7 bases between. CDR1 and CDR2 from the germline V gene are SGHRS and YFSETQ. The CDR3 spans 13 residues.